This TCR beta chain derives from a study of blood T cell repertoires in COVID-19. At the level of the study: The cDNA or gDNA used as material had been derived from T cells, B-cell-depleted T cells, or PBMCs.

Clones were read by immunoSEQ multiplex PCR, and TCRdb kept only the in-frame ones, dropping some. The data show approximately 160,000 clones, over 80% seen once. V gave up 4 bases and J gave up 1 base; unmatched junction bases: 6. Germline lookup yields CDR1 LGHNA and CDR2 YNFKEQ. The CDR3 loop spans 15 amino acids. This TCR was sampled from a woman aged 60-75 years with acute or convalescent COVID-19. Sequences were obtained from peripheral blood. J is TRBJ1-1 and V is TRBV4-2; 7 bases fit TRBD1. CDR3: CASSPSTGRNTEAFF. CDR3 nucleotides: TGTGCCAGCAGCCCATCGACAGGGCGGAACACTGAAGCTTTCTTT.